Shown below are 32 T cell receptor beta chains from a single sample sequenced in a study of CD8 T cells in ankylosing spondylitis. Study-wide findings and caveats: Seemingly characteristic of ankylosing spondylitis blood was a TCR beta motif consisting of about 8 highly homologous variants.

These receptors have no known antigen. MiXCR, run by TCRdb on the 5' RACE reads, gives a single entry per CDR3 protein. The sample records approximately 550,000 distinct CDR3 sequences, more than 9.5% being singletons. Sequenced material: blood, either unsorted or a sorted T cell fraction (not recorded which). The receptors were gathered from a male donor with ankylosing spondylitis.

At least ten counts were recorded for this clonotype. The chain recombines TRBV25-1 with TRBJ2-1; 9 bases fit TRBD2. Germline loops: CDR1 MGHDK, CDR2 SYGVNS. Germline trimming cut 7 bases from V and 8 bases from J; bases unmatched to any gene: 6. The CDR3 loop spans 13 amino acids. DNA of the CDR3: TGTGCCAGCAATCGGGCGGGAGGGGATGAGCAGTTCTTC. Encoded protein: CASNRAGGDEQFF.

Only a few counts were recorded for this clonotype. CDR3 in DNA: TGTGCCTGGAGTGTCTATGGGCTCAATGAGCAGTTCTTC. It yields the protein CAWSVYGLNEQFF. The V call is TRBV30, the J call TRBJ2-1; D unclear. V lost 0 bases, J lost 6 bases, and 9 bases lay in between. Germline CDR1 is GTSNPN and CDR2 is SVGIG (reference sequence). The CDR3 has 13 amino acids.

CDR3: CASSGSGGEFF. CDR3 in DNA: TGCGCCAGCAGTGGTTCGGGAGGAGAGTTCTTC. V is TRBV10-2 and J is TRBJ2-1, with 7 bases that match TRBD2. Germline CDR1 WSHSY, CDR2 SAAADI. The CDR3 length is 11 residues. V trimming: 4 bases; J trimming: 14 bases; junction bases outside the gene matches: 5.

This clonotype was picked up a small number of times. The J gene is TRBJ2-7, the V gene TRBV20-1, with 13 bases fitting TRBD2. V trimming: 2 bases; J trimming: 9 bases; junction bases outside the gene matches: 10. CDR3 size: 15 residues. Germline assignment: CDR1 DFQATT and CDR2 SNEGSKA (reference sequence). The CDR3, as DNA: TGCAGTGCTAGACCTCAAGGGACTAGCGGGATGGTGCAGTACTTC. Translating gives CSARPQGTSGMVQYF.

This clonotype appeared a few times. V is TRBV25-1 and J is TRBJ1-4; D unresolved. The CDR3 contains 14 residues. Germline-derived CDR1 and CDR2 are MGHDK and SYGVNS. V was cut by 4 bases and J by 5 bases, with 11 bases left in between. The CDR3 nucleotides are TGTGCCAGCAGTGCCAGACGGGAGAATGAAAAACTGTTTTTT. It translates to CASSARRENEKLFF. Together with reference TRBV25-1 and TRBJ1-4, the CDR3 gives the full variable domain: EADIYQTPRYLVIGTGKKITLECSQTMGHDKMYWYQQDPGMELHLIHYSYGVNSTEKGDLSSESTVSRIRTEHFPLTLESARPSHTSQYLCASSARRENEKLFFGSGTQLSVL.

This clonotype came up a few times. The chain employs TRBV20-1 and TRBJ2-7; D ambiguous. The CDR3 extends over 11 amino acids. Per the germline V gene, CDR1 is DFQATT and CDR2 is SNEGSKA (reference sequence). Trimming left V 0 bases short and J 6 bases short, with 6 bases between. CDR3 amino acids: CSARDHGEQYV. CDR3 sequence (DNA): TGCAGTGCTAGAGATCACGGCGAGCAGTACGTC.

This clonotype appeared a few times. The CDR3 loop reads CASSFSAGEAPYEQYF. DNA of the CDR3: TGTGCCAGCAGCTTTTCGGCGGGAGAGGCCCCCTACGAGCAGTACTTC. The rearrangement links TRBV11-2 to TRBJ2-7, with 7 bases lining up with TRBD2. The germline gives CDR1 SGHAT, CDR2 FQNNGV. This CDR3 is built from 16 residues. V shed 3 bases and J 2 bases; nucleotides not matched to a gene: 10.

The rearrangement uses TRBV11-2 and TRBJ2-1; TRBD2 aligns across 10 bases. The ends lost 5 bases at V and 2 bases at J; junction bases unmatched: 12. The CDR3 is made up of 18 amino acids. CDR1 is SGHAT, CDR2 FQNNGV, per germline. The CDR3 sequence is CASSTITGTSVAYNEQFF. Here the CDR3 DNA reads TGTGCCAGCAGCACTATCACCGGGACTAGCGTAGCCTACAATGAGCAGTTCTTC.

The rearrangement joins TRBV25-1 to TRBJ2-7; tentative D call: TRBD1 (7 bases). This CDR3 contains 13 residues. Trimming removed 6 bases from V and 5 bases from J, with 14 bases in between. From germline, CDR1 is MGHDK and CDR2 SYGVNS. The DNA of the CDR3 is TGTGCCAGCAGGCAGGGGGGCGTCGACGAGCAGTACTTC. Translated, it gives CASRQGGVDEQYF.

V is TRBV12-3 or TRBV12-4 and J is TRBJ1-5, with D maybe TRBD1 (6 bases). CDR3 length equals 14 residues. Trimming stripped 4 bases from V and 3 bases from J, with 10 bases between. The CDR3 region has the DNA TGTGCCAGCAGTTCTACAGGGAACAATCAGCCCCAGCATTTT. Translating it yields CASSSTGNNQPQHF.

V gene TRBV6-6 combines with J gene TRBJ1-2, with D possibly matching TRBD1 (5 bases). CDR3 size: 11 residues. From germline, CDR1 is MNHNY and CDR2 SVGAGI (reference sequence). V lost 6 bases and J 7 bases, leaving 9 bases between the germline ends. CDR3: CASSPGFGYTF. CDR3 in DNA: TGTGCCAGCAGCCCAGGGTTTGGCTACACCTTC.

V and J are TRBV5-1 and TRBJ2-1; perhaps TRBD2 as D (6 bases). Germline-derived CDR1 and CDR2 are SGHRS and YFSETQ. Deletions cut 3 bases from V and 3 bases from J, with 13 bases between. The CDR3 has 15 amino acids. The CDR3 here is CASSSEAGVYNEQFF. In nucleotides, the CDR3 is TGCGCCAGCAGCTCGGAAGCGGGTGTCTACAATGAGCAGTTCTTC.

This chain uses TRBV5-1 with TRBJ1-6, with no clear D. The V gene lost 0 bases and the J gene lost 0 bases, with 4 bases spanning the gap. The CDR3 consists of 15 residues. CDR1 is SGHRS and CDR2 is YFSETQ in the germline V gene. CDR3 in DNA: TGCGCCAGCAGCTTGGACAGCTCCTATAATTCACCCCTCCACTTT. Translated, it gives CASSLDSSYNSPLHF.

This chain connects TRBV12-3 or TRBV12-4 to TRBJ2-1; weak D call: TRBD2 (6 bases). Trimming took off 7 bases at V and 4 bases at J, with 29 bases between the two ends. The CDR3 consists of 19 residues. The CDR3 is CASIPAGPGVGERYNEQFF. The DNA for the CDR3 is TGTGCCAGCATCCCCGCGGGACCGGGAGTAGGGGAACGATACAATGAGCAGTTCTTC.

This clonotype was seen a handful of times. The chain recombines TRBV5-1 with TRBJ2-3; D uncertain. The ends were cut back, 4 bases at V and 1 base at J, with 13 bases in the middle. From germline, CDR1 is SGHRS and CDR2 YFSETQ. This CDR3 has 15 amino acids. CDR3 DNA: TGCGCCAGCAGCCCCCTTTCGCAGGGCACAGATACGCAGTATTTT. Amino acids: CASSPLSQGTDTQYF. Looking up the rest from reference TRBV5-1 and TRBJ2-3 gives the full variable domain: KAGVTQTPRYLIKTRGQQVTLSCSPISGHRSVSWYQQTPGQGLQFLFEYFSETQRNKGNFPGRFSGRQFSNSRSEMNVSTLELGDSALYLCASSPLSQGTDTQYFGPGTRLTVL.

This chain uses TRBV7-9 with TRBJ2-3; D might be TRBD2 (6 bases). Germline CDR1 and CDR2: SEHNR and FQNEAQ (reference sequence). V was trimmed by 9 bases and J by 3 bases, leaving 25 bases between them. This CDR3 comprises 17 residues. CDR3 coding DNA: TGTGCCAGGAGCGCCCGTAGCGGAGGGCCGGAGACAGATACGCAGTATTTT. Translating gives CARSARSGGPETDTQYF.

This clonotype was seen only a few times. This rearrangement joins TRBV10-2 to TRBJ2-1; D is ambiguous. This CDR3 has 13 amino acids. Germline CDR1 WSHSY, CDR2 SAAADI. Trimming took 7 bases from V and 0 from J, leaving 7 bases between them. CDR3 region: CASKARSYNEQFF. Here the CDR3 DNA reads TGCGCCAGCAAGGCTCGCTCCTACAATGAGCAGTTCTTC.

A word on this clonotype: Mismatch with germline at one junction end may stem from a read error. V is TRBV14 and J is TRBJ1-1; D remains unclear. Germline lookup yields CDR1 SGHDN and CDR2 FVKESK. The CDR3 contains 16 residues. CDR3 coding DNA: TGTGCCAGCGGCCACGGGCTATTTCCGCGGGACACTGAAGCTTTCTTT. Translation gives CASGHGLFPRDTEAFF.

The genes are TRBV4-2 and TRBJ2-7; 8 positions match TRBD2. The germline CDR1 and CDR2 sequences are LGHNA and YNFKEQ. The CDR3 length is 16 residues. The V and J ends lost 0 bases and 4 bases, in that order; junction bases with no gene match: 8. Here the CDR3 reads CASSQDPSGSSYEQYF. CDR3 bases: TGTGCCAGCAGCCAAGATCCTAGCGGGTCATCTTACGAGCAGTACTTC.

This clonotype was detected many times. The rearrangement uses TRBV29-1 and TRBJ2-3; D remains unclear. The V gene lost 5 bases and the J gene lost 1 base, with 4 bases spanning the gap. CDR3 size: 11 residues. CDR1 and CDR2 (germline): SQVTM, ANQGSEA. For the CDR3, the DNA is TGCAGCGTTTTCGGCACAGATACGCAGTATTTT. Translating gives CSVFGTDTQYF.

The chain is built from TRBV5-1 and TRBJ1-6; 9 bases match TRBD1. Germline assignment: CDR1 SGHRS and CDR2 YFSETQ. The CDR3 sequence is 15 residues long. With 2 bases clipped from V and 5 bases from J, the junction kept 2 bases outside the gene matches. The CDR3 sequence is CASSLRDRDNSPLHF. Here the CDR3 DNA reads TGCGCCAGCAGCTTAAGGGACAGGGATAATTCACCCCTCCACTTT.

The table lists this clonotype with many counts. The V call is TRBV7-2, the J call TRBJ2-1; the D is unclear. The CDR3 length is 13 residues. Trimming left V 5 bases short and J 5 bases short, with 10 bases between. The germline V gene encodes CDR1 SGHTA and CDR2 FQGNSA. The CDR3 DNA is TGTGCCAGCAGCGCCAGAGTTAACAATGAGCAGTTCTTC. Protein: CASSARVNNEQFF.

This clonotype was seen a few times. The chain links TRBV5-1 to TRBJ2-5, with D maybe TRBD1 (6 bases). From germline, CDR1 is SGHRS and CDR2 YFSETQ. This CDR3 region has 15 residues. Trimming took 4 bases from V and 5 from J, leaving 18 bases between them. CDR3 DNA sequence: TGCGCCAGCAGCCCCGGTTTGACTCAGGGGGAGACCCAGTACTTC. As protein: CASSPGLTQGETQYF.

This clonotype has a handful of counts. The CDR3 nucleotides are TGCGCCAGCAGCGGGGCCGGGAGACCCCTCCACTTT. This encodes CASSGAGRPLHF. The chain couples TRBV5-1 to TRBJ1-6, with a possible D match to TRBD1 (5 bases). CDR3 size: 12 residues. CDR1 SGHRS and CDR2 YFSETQ come from the germline V gene. Trimming removed 4 bases from V and 12 bases from J, with 11 bases in between.

This rearrangement joins TRBV24-1 to TRBJ1-5, with D uncertain. Germline V lookup: CDR1 KGHDR, CDR2 SFDVKD. The CDR3 is made up of 15 amino acids. V was shortened by 4 bases and J by 1 base, with 10 bases between the two germline ends. CDR3 residues: CATSEPGGSNQPQHF. The CDR3 bases are TGTGCCACCAGTGAGCCGGGAGGGAGCAATCAGCCCCAGCATTTT.

The chain is built from TRBV27 and TRBJ1-2; unclear D gene. CDR1 MNHEY and CDR2 SMNVEV come from the germline V gene (reference sequence). Trimming took 7 bases from V and 8 from J, leaving 20 bases between them. The CDR3 extends over 14 amino acids. The CDR3 DNA is TGTGCCAGCAACCCCGGCCGGGGTACCAGCGGCTACACCTTC. Translated: CASNPGRGTSGYTF.

In this sample, this clonotype turned up once. The chain recombines TRBV20-1 with TRBJ1-5; 8 bases are a match to TRBD1. Trimming took 3 bases from V and 7 from J; bases not matched to a gene: 5. The germline V gene has CDR1 DFQATT and CDR2 SNEGSKA (reference sequence). CDR3 length: 13 amino acids. CDR3 sequence: CSARPDRAQPQHF. CDR3 DNA: TGCAGTGCTAGGCCGGACAGGGCCCAGCCCCAGCATTTT.

The sample holds many counts of this clonotype. This chain uses TRBV5-1 with TRBJ2-3; 7 bases fit TRBD1. CDR1 SGHRS and CDR2 YFSETQ come from the germline V gene. CDR3 length equals 13 residues. J lost 6 bases, V lost 4 bases, and 5 bases had no gene match. The CDR3 spells CASSTTGADTQYF. CDR3 nucleotide sequence: TGCGCCAGCAGCACAACAGGGGCCGATACGCAGTATTTT.

V gene TRBV15 combines with J gene TRBJ1-4; TRBD1 might be the D (6 bases). The germline V and J ends were trimmed by 3 bases and 0 bases, with 17 bases remaining between them. Germline V CDR1 and CDR2: LNHNV, YYDKDF (reference sequence). The length of the CDR3 is 18 residues. CDR3 sequence (DNA): TGTGCCACCAGCAGGTGGGGGGGGGCCTTTGCAACTAATGAAAAACTGTTTTTT. It encodes CATSRWGGAFATNEKLFF.

This clonotype came up many times. V is TRBV15 and J is TRBJ2-5; D unclear. V lost 0 bases and J lost 1, with 9 bases in between. From germline, CDR1 is LNHNV and CDR2 YYDKDF (reference sequence). The CDR3 is 15 amino acids. For the CDR3, the DNA is TGTGCCACCAGCAGAGATCCAGGACCCCAAGAGACCCAGTACTTC. Protein sequence: CATSRDPGPQETQYF.

The table lists this clonotype with a few counts. The J gene is TRBJ1-1, the V gene TRBV13; the D gene is possibly TRBD1 (6 bases). Germline-derived CDR1 and CDR2 are PRHDT and FYEKMQ (reference sequence). The length of the CDR3 is 15 residues. Between the trimmed V and J ends, which lost 5 bases and 4 bases, there was a span of 17 bases. CDR3 amino acids: CASSPQQGDATEAFF. The CDR3 DNA reads as TGTGCCAGCAGCCCCCAACAGGGCGATGCCACTGAAGCTTTCTTT.

This clonotype has a count of ten or more. The genes are TRBV7-2 and TRBJ2-1; 7 positions agree with TRBD1. From germline, CDR1 is SGHTA and CDR2 FQGNSA. There are 15 residues in the CDR3. Germline trimming cut 5 bases from V and 3 bases from J; bases unmatched to any gene: 7. The CDR3 nucleotides read TGTGCCAGCAGCCCCCCGGGACAGATCTACAATGAGCAGTTCTTC. It yields the protein CASSPPGQIYNEQFF.